This TCR beta chain was sequenced in a study of post-analysis software for immune sequencing data. General study findings and limits: Patients used about five TRBV segments, including TRBV5-6, TRBV5-1 and TRBV20-1, more often than controls.

Unique molecular identifiers were built into the TCR beta cDNA libraries. cDNA molecules numbering some 500,000 came from around 0.96 to 9.9 million T cells. Using its own MiXCR run on the PCR reads, TCRdb lists one record per CDR3 protein. The sample has about 260,000 distinct CDR3 sequences, about 40% seen once; the top ten hold 4% to 5.5%. V lost 6 bases and J 11 bases, leaving 13 bases between the germline ends. The CDR3 has 10 amino acids. Germline loops: CDR1 SQVTM, CDR2 ANQGSEA. Notes on this clonotype: The antigen remains unidentified.

The chain carries TRBV29-1 and TRBJ2-5, with D uncertain. The sequence was collected from a girl aged 10-17 years with multiple sclerosis. The sequenced material came from blood. The DNA for the CDR3 is TGCAGCGTCAGGAACCCGGAGCAGTACTTC. Amino acids: CSVRNPEQYF.